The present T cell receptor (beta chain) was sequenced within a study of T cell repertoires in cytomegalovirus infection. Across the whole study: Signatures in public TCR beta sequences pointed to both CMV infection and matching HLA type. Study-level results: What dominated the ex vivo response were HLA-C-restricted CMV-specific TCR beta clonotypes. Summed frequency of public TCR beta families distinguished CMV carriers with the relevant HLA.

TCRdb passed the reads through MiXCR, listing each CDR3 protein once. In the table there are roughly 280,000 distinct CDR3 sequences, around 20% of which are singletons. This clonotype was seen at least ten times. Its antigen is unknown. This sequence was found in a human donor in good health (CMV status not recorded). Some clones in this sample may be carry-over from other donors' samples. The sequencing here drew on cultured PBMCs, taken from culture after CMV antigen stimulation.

The CDR3 DNA is TGTGCCAGCAGCTTAGGTCGCGGTTTTGGTGGCTACACCTTC. It yields the protein CASSLGRGFGGYTF. The chain combines TRBV7-9 with TRBJ1-2; D unresolved. Germline CDR1 SEHNR, CDR2 FQNEAQ (reference sequence). Trimming shortened V by 1 base and J by 7 bases, and 13 bases separated the two germline ends. This CDR3 comprises 14 residues. Supplemented by reference TRBV7-9 and TRBJ1-2, the full variable domain reads DTGVSQNPRHKITKRGQNVTFRCDPISEHNRLYWYRQTLGQGPEFLTYFQNEAQLEKSRLLSDRFSAERPKGSFSTLEIQRTEQGDSAMYLCASSLGRGFGGYTFGSGTRLTVV.